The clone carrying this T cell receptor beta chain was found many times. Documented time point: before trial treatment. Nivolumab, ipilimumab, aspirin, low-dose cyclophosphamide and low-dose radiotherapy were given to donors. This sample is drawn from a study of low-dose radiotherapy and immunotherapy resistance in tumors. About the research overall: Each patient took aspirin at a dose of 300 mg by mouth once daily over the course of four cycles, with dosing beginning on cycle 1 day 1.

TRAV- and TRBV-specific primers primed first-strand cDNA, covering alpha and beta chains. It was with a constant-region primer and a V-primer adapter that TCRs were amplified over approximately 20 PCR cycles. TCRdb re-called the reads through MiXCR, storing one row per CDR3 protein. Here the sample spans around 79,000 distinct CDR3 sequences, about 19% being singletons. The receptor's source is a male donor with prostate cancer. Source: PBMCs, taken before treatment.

CDR3 nucleotide sequence: TGTGCCAGCAGCTTGAGCGGGAGAAATAACAATGAGCAGTTCTTC. Its protein product is CASSLSGRNNNEQFF. The chain carries TRBV7-3 and TRBJ2-1, with 8 bases aligning to TRBD2. Germline V gene data show CDR1 as SGHTA and CDR2 as FQGTGA. V gave up 3 bases and J gave up 5 bases; unmatched junction bases: 6. The CDR3 contains 15 residues.